Listed here is a single T cell receptor (beta chain). These data come from a study of blood T cells in healthy people across ages. CDR1 and CDR2 from the germline V gene are SGHDN and FVKESK. The V gene lost 0 bases and the J gene lost 0 bases, with 6 bases spanning the gap. The CDR3 loop spans 15 amino acids. Together with a sample-barcoded 5' primer, a J-beta primer mix was included in a second PCR lasting roughly 6 to 12 cycles. TCRdb called the 5' RACE reads again in MiXCR, with one record for every CDR3 protein. The data show 650,000 to 1,000,000 distinct CDR3 sequences, 35% to 60% seen once. The sequence came from a man at least 80 years old in good health. Sequenced material: blood. The chain employs TRBV14 and TRBJ2-1; D is unclear. This CDR3 is CASSQELLSYNEQFF. For the CDR3, the DNA is TGTGCCAGCAGCCAAGAATTGCTCTCCTACAATGAGCAGTTCTTC.